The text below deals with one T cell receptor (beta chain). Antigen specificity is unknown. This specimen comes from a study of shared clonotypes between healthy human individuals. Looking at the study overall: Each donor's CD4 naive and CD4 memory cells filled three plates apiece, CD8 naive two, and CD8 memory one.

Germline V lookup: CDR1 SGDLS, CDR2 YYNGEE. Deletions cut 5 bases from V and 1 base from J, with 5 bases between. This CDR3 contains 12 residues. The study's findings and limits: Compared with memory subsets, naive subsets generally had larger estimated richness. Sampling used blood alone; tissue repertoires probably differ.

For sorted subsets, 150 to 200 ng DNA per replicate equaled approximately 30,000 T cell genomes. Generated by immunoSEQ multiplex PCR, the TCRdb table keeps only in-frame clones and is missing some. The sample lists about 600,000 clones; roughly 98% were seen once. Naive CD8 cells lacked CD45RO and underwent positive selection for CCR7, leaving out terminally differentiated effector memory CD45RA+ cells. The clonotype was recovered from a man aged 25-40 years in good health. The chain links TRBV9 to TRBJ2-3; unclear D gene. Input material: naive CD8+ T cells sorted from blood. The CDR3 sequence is CASRGRTDTQYF. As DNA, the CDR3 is TGTGCCAGCAGGGGTCGCACAGATACGCAGTATTTT.